The T cell receptor (beta chain) under discussion was sequenced for a study of blood T cell repertoires in COVID-19. Study overall: There were acute and convalescent COVID-19 samples, and they came from the United States, Italy and Spain.

Authors' processing steps: Researchers report that nucleated cell counts were estimated from reference gene primer amplification. The assay was immunoSEQ multiplex PCR, and TCRdb's table has in-frame clones only and misses some. Clone size and the V and J calls come from that table; the DNA yielded D and trimming. The sample has under 70,000 clones, 80% to 85% seen once. With 6 bases clipped from V and 1 base from J, the junction kept 4 bases outside the gene matches. In germline, CDR1 is MNHEY, CDR2 SVGEGT. The CDR3 runs 16 residues. The receptor was isolated from an elderly woman with acute or convalescent COVID-19. The V gene is TRBV6-2 or TRBV6-3, the J gene TRBJ2-2; TRBD2 matches 11 bases. The sample was peripheral blood. CDR3 protein: CASSPGLAGNTGELFF. For the CDR3, the DNA is TGTGCCAGCAGCCCCGGACTAGCGGGGAACACCGGGGAGCTGTTTTTT.